This T cell receptor (beta chain) was captured in a study of blood T cell repertoires in COVID-19. Trimming took 1 base from V and 1 from J, leaving 9 bases between them. Germline V CDR1 and CDR2: SGHTS, YDEGEE. This CDR3 has 15 amino acids. Assay used: immunoSEQ multiplex PCR; TCRdb lists only in-frame clones, some missing. This sample has some 150,000 clones, with 81% found just once. Input material: peripheral blood. The chain is built from TRBV5-8 and TRBJ1-3, with D possibly being TRBD1 (6 bases). The sequence was collected from a woman in her sixties with active or convalescent COVID-19. The CDR3 nucleotides are TGTGCCAGCAGCTTGAGGGGGATTTCTGGAAACACCATATATTTT. It is translated as CASSLRGISGNTIYF. Variable domain in full (rest from reference TRBV5-8 and TRBJ1-3): EAGVTQSPTHLIKTRGQQATLRCSPISGHTSVYWYQQALGLGLQFLLWYDEGEERNRGNFPPRFSGRQFPNYSSELNVNALELEDSALYLCASSLRGISGNTIYFGEGSWLTVV.